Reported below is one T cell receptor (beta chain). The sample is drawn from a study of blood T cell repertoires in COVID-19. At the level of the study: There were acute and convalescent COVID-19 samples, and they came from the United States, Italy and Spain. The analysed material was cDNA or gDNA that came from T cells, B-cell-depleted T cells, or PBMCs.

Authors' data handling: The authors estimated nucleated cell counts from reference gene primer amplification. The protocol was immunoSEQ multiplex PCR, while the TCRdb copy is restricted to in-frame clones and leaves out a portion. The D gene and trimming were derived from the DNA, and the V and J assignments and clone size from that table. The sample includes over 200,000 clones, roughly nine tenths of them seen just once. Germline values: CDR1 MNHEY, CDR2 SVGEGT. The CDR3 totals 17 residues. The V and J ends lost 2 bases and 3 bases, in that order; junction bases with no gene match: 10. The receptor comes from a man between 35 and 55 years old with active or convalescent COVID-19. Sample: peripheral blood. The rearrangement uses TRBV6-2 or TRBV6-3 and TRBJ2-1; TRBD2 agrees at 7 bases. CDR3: CASSYPLGGSSYNEQFF. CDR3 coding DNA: TGTGCCAGCAGTTACCCCCTCGGCGGGAGCAGCTACAATGAGCAGTTCTTC.